This entry describes one T cell receptor beta chain. Its matching antigen is unknown. Method: immunoSEQ multiplex PCR; TCRdb's copy keeps in-frame clones and lacks some. The sample contains 2,000 or so clones, 24% of which appear only once. V was cut by 4 bases and J by 6 bases, with 15 bases left in between. From germline, CDR1 is SGHNT and CDR2 YENEEA. CDR3 length equals 14 residues. The record originates from a study of T cells in localized non-small cell lung cancer. Regarding the study as a whole: An association was observed between higher blood T cell density and longer overall survival.

The chain couples TRBV11-3 to TRBJ1-2; a possible D gene is TRBD1 (5 bases). The sequencing used lung tumor tissue, collected before any cancer treatment. This sequence originates from an older female donor with stage I lung adenocarcinoma. CDR3 DNA sequence: TGTGCCAGCAGCTGGGACCGCCGGACGGATGGCTACACCTTC. Translating gives CASSWDRRTDGYTF.